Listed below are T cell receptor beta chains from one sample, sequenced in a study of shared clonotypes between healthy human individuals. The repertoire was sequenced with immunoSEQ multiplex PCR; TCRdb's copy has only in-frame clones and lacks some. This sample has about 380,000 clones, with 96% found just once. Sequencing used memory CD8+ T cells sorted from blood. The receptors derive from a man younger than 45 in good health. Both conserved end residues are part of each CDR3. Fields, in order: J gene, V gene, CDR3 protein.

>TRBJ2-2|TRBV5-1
CASSLGVANTGELFF
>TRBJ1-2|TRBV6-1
CASTLNGGYTF
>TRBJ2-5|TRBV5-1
CASSLAAGPETQYF
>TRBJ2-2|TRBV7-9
CASSLDVWGRAPGELFF
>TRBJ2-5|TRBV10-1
CASSESTRAGTQYF
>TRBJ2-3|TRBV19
CASSIFGRTDTQYF
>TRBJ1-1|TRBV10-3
CAISDHGQKLEAFF
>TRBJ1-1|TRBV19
CASSIFSTSEAFF
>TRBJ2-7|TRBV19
CASSFGQSEQYF
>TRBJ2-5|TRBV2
CASRNTDRRGTQYF
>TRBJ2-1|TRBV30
CAWDLTGAYHNEQFF